This is a list of T cell receptor beta chains from one sample in a study of blood T cells in healthy people across ages. TCRdb analysed the 5' RACE reads with MiXCR anew, one entry per CDR3 protein. The sample includes hundreds of thousands of distinct CDR3 sequences, around 46% of them seen just once. The specimen was blood. These TCRs come from a man aged 25 to 40 in good health. Each CDR3 is given with its conserved first and last residue. D genes are given only for firm matches. Only some rows state a clone size, as once, few, many or a class for expanded clones.

clone_size	d_call	v_call	j_call	cdr3_nt	cdr3_aa
NA	TRBD2	TRBV12-3/TRBV12-4	TRBJ2-1	TGTGCCAGCAGTTTCATGCGGGGGGACTCCTACAATGAGCAGTTCTTC	CASSFMRGDSYNEQFF
NA	NA	TRBV6-6	TRBJ1-5	TGTGCCAGCAGTTGGGCAGGGTATAGCAATCAGCCCCAGCATTTT	CASSWAGYSNQPQHF
NA	TRBD2	TRBV6-5	TRBJ2-5	TGTGCCAGCAGTTATAGCGGGGGGACCCAAGAGACCCAGTACTTC	CASSYSGGTQETQYF
NA	TRBD2	TRBV4-1	TRBJ2-5	TGCGCCAGCAAATCCATAGCGGGGGGGCCGGACGACCAGTACTTC	CASKSIAGGPDDQYF
NA	NA	TRBV20-1	TRBJ1-1	TGCAGTGCTAGGTGGAGGATCACTGAAGCTTTCTTT	CSARWRITEAFF
few	NA	TRBV2	TRBJ2-1	TGTGCCAGCAGTACGGCAGGGTCCTCCTACAATGAGCAGTTCTTC	CASSTAGSSYNEQFF
NA	NA	TRBV12-3/TRBV12-4	TRBJ2-4	TGTGCCAGCAGTTTAGAGAGAGGGATAGCCAAAAACATTCAGTACTTC	CASSLERGIAKNIQYF
few	TRBD1	TRBV15	TRBJ2-5	TGTGCCACCAGCAGAGTAGGGGGCGTTCAAGAGACCCAGTACTTC	CATSRVGGVQETQYF
NA	NA	TRBV6-4	TRBJ2-3	TGTGCCAGCAGTGACTCGAGTCGAGGTCCCACAGATACGCAGTATTTT	CASSDSSRGPTDTQYF
NA	TRBD1	TRBV11-1	TRBJ2-7	TGTGCCAGCAGCTCGTGGGACAGAAGCTACGAGCAGTACTTC	CASSSWDRSYEQYF
NA	NA	TRBV11-2	TRBJ2-1	TGTGCCAGCAGCTTGGCCGGGACAGAGCAGTTCTTC	CASSLAGTEQFF
NA	NA	TRBV7-8	TRBJ2-1	TGTGCCAGCAGCTTAGGACAGAGGTGGAATGAGCAGTTCTTC	CASSLGQRWNEQFF
few	NA	TRBV29-1	TRBJ2-7	TGCAGCGTCCAAACAGGTGACTCCTACGAGCAGTACTTC	CSVQTGDSYEQYF
few	TRBD1	TRBV20-1	TRBJ1-1	TGCAGCCGGGACAGGGGGCTTCGGGTCACTGAAGCTTTCTTT	CSRDRGLRVTEAFF
NA	NA	TRBV7-2	TRBJ2-1	TGTGCCAGCAGGCTTAGATCTATTCGGAATGAGCAGTTCTTC	CASRLRSIRNEQFF
few	TRBD1	TRBV27	TRBJ2-1	TGTGCCAGCACCAGGGACAGGGGCGACAATGAGCAGTTCTTC	CASTRDRGDNEQFF
NA	NA	TRBV3-1	TRBJ1-2	TGTGCCAGCAGCCAAGGCCTCCCAGTGGGCTACACCTTC	CASSQGLPVGYTF
NA	TRBD2	TRBV20-1	TRBJ2-7	TGCAGTGCTAGGGGTACTAGCGGGGAATACGAGCAGTACTTC	CSARGTSGEYEQYF
few	TRBD2	TRBV12-3/TRBV12-4	TRBJ2-1	TGTGCCAGCAGTATAGCGGGGGGGCCCTACAATGAGCAGTTCTTC	CASSIAGGPYNEQFF